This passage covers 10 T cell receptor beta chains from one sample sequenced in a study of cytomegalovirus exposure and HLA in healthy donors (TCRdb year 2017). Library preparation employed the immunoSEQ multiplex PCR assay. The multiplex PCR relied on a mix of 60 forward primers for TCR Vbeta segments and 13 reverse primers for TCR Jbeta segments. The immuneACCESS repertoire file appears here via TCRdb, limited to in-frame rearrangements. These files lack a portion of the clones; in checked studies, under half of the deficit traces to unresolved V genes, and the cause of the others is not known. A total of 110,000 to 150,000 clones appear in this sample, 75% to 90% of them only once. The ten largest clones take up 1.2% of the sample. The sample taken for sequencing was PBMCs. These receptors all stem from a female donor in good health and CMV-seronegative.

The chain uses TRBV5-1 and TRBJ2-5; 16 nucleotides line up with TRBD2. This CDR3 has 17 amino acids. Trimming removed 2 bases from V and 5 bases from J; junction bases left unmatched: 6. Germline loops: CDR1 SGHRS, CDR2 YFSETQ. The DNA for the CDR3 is TGCGCCAGCAGCTTAGGGACTAGCGGGAGGGCCGTGGAGACCCAGTACTTC. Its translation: CASSLGTSGRAVETQYF.

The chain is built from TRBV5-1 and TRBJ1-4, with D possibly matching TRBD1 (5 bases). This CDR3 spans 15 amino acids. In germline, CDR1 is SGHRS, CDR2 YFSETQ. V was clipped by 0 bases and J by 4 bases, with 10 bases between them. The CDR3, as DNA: TGCGCCAGCAGCTTGGCAACAGGCGGTAATGAAAAACTGTTTTTT. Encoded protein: CASSLATGGNEKLFF.

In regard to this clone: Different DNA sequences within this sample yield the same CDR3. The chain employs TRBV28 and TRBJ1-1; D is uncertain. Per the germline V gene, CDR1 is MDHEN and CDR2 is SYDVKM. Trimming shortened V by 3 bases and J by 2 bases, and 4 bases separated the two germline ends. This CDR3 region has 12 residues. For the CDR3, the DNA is TGTGCCAGCAGTTTTCGTAACACTGAAGCTTTCTTT. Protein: CASSFRNTEAFF. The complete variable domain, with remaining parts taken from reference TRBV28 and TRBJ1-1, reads DVKVTQSSRYLVKRTGEKVFLECVQDMDHENMFWYRQDPGLGLRLIYFSYDVKMKEKGDIPEGYSVSREKKERFSLILESASTNQTSMYLCASSFRNTEAFFGQGTRLTVV.

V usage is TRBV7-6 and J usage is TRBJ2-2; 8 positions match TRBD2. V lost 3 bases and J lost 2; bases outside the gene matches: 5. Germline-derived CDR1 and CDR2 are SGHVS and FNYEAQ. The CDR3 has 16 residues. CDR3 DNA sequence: TGTGCCAGCAGCTTGACTAGCGAGGGTAACACCGGGGAGCTGTTTTTT. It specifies CASSLTSEGNTGELFF.

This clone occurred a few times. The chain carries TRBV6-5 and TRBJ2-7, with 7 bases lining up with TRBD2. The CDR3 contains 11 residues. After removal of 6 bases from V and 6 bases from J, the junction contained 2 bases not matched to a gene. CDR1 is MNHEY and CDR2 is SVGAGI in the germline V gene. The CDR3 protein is CASSPGGEQYF. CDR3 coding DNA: TGTGCCAGCAGCCCGGGGGGCGAGCAGTACTTC.

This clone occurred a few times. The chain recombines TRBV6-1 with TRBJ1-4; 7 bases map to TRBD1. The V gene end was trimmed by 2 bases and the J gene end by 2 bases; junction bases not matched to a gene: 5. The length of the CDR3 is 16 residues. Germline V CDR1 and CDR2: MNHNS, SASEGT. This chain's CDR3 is CASSEYVTGTNEKLFF. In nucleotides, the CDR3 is TGTGCCAGCAGTGAATACGTGACAGGGACTAATGAAAAACTGTTTTTT.

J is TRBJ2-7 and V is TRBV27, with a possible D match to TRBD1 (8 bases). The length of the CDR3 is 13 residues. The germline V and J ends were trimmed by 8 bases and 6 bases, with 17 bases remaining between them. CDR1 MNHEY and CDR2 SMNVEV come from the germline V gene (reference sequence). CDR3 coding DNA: TGTGCCAGCGGACAGGGAGGGATCCGCGAGCAGTACTTC. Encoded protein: CASGQGGIREQYF.

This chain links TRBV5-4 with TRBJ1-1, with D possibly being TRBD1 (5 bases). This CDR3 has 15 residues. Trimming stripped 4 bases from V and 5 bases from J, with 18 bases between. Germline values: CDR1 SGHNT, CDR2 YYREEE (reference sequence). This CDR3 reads CASSQRGNFVTEAFF. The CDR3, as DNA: TGTGCCAGCAGCCAGCGGGGGAATTTTGTAACTGAAGCTTTCTTT.

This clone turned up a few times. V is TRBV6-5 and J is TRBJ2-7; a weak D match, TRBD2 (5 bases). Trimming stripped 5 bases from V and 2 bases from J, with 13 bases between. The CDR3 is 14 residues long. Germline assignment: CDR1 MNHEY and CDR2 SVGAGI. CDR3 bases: TGTGCCAGCAGTCGGAGCGGTAACACCTACGAGCAGTACTTC. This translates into CASSRSGNTYEQYF.

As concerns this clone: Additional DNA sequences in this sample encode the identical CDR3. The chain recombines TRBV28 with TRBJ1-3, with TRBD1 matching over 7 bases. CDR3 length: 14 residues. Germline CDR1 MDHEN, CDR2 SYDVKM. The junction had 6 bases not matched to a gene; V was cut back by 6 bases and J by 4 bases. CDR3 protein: CASRPTGTGNTIYF. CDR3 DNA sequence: TGTGCCAGCAGGCCGACAGGGACAGGAAACACCATATATTTT.